Included here is one T cell receptor beta chain sequence, with context. The data originate from a study of blood T cell repertoires in COVID-19. Study overall: COVID-19 samples, acute and convalescent, were from the United States, Italy and Spain.

Participants were aged 18 to 89 years from around 25 US areas. Germline assignment: CDR1 GTSNPN and CDR2 SVGIG (reference sequence). The CDR3 totals 14 residues. V dropped 7 bases and J dropped 4; count of bases not matched to a gene: 8. Using immunoSEQ multiplex PCR, the repertoire was profiled, and TCRdb retains in-frame clones only, with some absent. There are approximately 150,000 clones in the sample; 81% occur only once, and roughly 5% lies in the top ten. Specimen: PBMCs or T cells enriched from blood (not recorded which). The chain links TRBV30 to TRBJ2-5; 11 bases are a match to TRBD2. The clonotype was recovered from a woman between 35 and 50 years old with acute COVID-19. The CDR3 protein is CAFSSGRSPETQYF. DNA of the CDR3: TGTGCCTTCTCTAGCGGGAGGAGTCCAGAGACCCAGTACTTC.